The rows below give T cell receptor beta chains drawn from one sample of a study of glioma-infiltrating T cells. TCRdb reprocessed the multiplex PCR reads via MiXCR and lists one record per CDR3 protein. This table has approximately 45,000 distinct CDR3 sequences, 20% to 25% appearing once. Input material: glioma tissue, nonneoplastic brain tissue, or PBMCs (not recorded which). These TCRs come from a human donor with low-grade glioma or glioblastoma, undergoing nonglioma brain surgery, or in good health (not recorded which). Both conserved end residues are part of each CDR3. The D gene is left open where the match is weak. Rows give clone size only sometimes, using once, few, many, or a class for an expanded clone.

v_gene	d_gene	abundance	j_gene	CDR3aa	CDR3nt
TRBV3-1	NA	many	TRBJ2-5	CASSQDAPVTQYF	TGTGCCAGCAGCCAAGATGCGCCCGTAACCCAGTACTTC
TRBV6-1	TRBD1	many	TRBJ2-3	CASSQRDRATDTQYF	TGTGCCAGCAGCCAAAGGGACAGGGCCACAGATACGCAGTATTTT
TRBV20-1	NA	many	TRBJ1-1	CSASVFSGVMNTEAFF	TGCAGTGCTAGCGTCTTCTCGGGGGTGATGAACACTGAAGCTTTCTTT
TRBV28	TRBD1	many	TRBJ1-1	CASRAHRGQKNTEAFF	TGTGCCAGCAGGGCTCACAGGGGGCAGAAGAACACTGAAGCTTTCTTT
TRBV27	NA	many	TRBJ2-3	CASRTFSVGTQYF	TGTGCCAGCAGGACCTTTTCGGTCGGTACGCAGTATTTT
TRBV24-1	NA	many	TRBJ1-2	CATSDSQNYGYTF	TGTGCCACCAGTGACTCCCAGAACTATGGCTACACCTTC
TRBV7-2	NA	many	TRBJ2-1	CASSLGPRQPYNEQFF	TGTGCCAGCAGCTTAGGACCTCGCCAACCCTACAATGAGCAGTTCTTC
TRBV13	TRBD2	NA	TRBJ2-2	CASSIRTSGPGELFF	TGTGCCAGCAGCATTAGGACTAGCGGGCCCGGGGAGCTGTTTTTT
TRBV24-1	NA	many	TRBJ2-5	CATSDYEGFQYF	TGTGCCACCAGTGATTACGAAGGTTTCCAGTACTTC
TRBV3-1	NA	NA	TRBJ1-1	CAGSQLLDRKAFF	TGTGCCGGCAGCCAGCTCCTTGACCGTAAGGCTTTCTTT
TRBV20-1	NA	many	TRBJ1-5	CSASRGDQPQHF	TGCAGTGCTAGCAGGGGAGATCAGCCCCAGCATTTT
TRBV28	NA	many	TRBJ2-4	CASSDNGPENIQYF	TGTGCCAGCTCCGACAATGGTCCGGAAAACATTCAGTACTTC
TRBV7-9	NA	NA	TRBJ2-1	CASSPNLQGGNEQFF	TGTGCCAGCAGCCCTAACCTACAGGGTGGGAATGAGCAGTTCTTC
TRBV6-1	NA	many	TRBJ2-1	CASSEYQGPYNEQFF	TGTGCCAGCAGTGAATACCAGGGCCCCTACAATGAGCAGTTCTTC
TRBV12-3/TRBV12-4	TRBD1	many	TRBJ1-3	CASSHQGAGNTIYF	TGTGCCAGCAGTCATCAGGGGGCGGGAAACACCATATATTTT
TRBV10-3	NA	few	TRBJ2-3	CAIAEDLTLDTQYF	TGTGCCATCGCCGAAGACCTGACCTTAGATACGCAGTATTTT
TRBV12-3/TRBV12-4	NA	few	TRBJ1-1	CASSNAGGGKAEAFF	TGTGCCAGCAGTAATGCCGGGGGGGGTAAGGCTGAAGCTTTCTTT
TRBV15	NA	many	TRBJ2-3	CATSRVSSSGSDTQYF	TGTGCCACCAGCAGAGTGTCGTCGAGCGGGTCAGATACGCAGTATTTT
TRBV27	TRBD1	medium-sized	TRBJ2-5	CASSLTGGETQYF	TGTGCCAGCAGTCTCACAGGGGGAGAGACCCAGTACTTC
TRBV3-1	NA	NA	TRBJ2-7	CASSQDQDSAYKEQYF	TGTGCCAGCAGCCAAGATCAGGACTCAGCCTACAAAGAGCAGTACTTC
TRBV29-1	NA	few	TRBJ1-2	CSVDDDGYTF	TGCAGCGTTGATGACGATGGCTACACCTTC
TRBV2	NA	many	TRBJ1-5	CASSEEGSNQPQHF	TGTGCCAGCAGTGAAGAGGGAAGCAATCAGCCCCAGCATTTT
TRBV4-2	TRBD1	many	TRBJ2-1	CASSQDQTDRAYNEQFF	TGTGCCAGCAGCCAAGATCAAACAGACAGGGCCTACAATGAGCAGTTCTTC
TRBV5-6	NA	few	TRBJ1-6	CASSLLENSPLHF	TGTGCCAGCAGCTTGCTGGAGAATTCACCCCTCCACTTT
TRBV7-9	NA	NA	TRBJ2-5	CASSLEVKETQYF	TGTGCCAGCAGCTTAGAGGTTAAAGAGACCCAGTACTTC
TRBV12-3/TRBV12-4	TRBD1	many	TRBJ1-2	CASRFNRGGYTF	TGTGCCAGCAGATTTAACAGGGGAGGCTACACCTTC
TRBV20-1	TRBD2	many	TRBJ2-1	CSAEGLAEYNEQFF	TGCAGTGCAGAGGGACTAGCGGAATACAATGAGCAGTTCTTC
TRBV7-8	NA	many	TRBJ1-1	CASSPRTFGLKMNTEAFF	TGTGCCAGCAGCCCCCGGACTTTCGGGCTAAAGATGAACACTGAAGCTTTCTTT
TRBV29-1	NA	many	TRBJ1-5	CSVGLTGNQPQHF	TGCAGCGTTGGACTGACAGGCAATCAGCCCCAGCATTTT
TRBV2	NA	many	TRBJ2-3	CASTDFPDTQYF	TGTGCCAGCACAGACTTTCCAGATACGCAGTATTTT
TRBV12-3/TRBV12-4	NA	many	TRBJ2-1	CASSIRASATSEQFF	TGTGCCAGCAGTATCAGGGCTAGTGCTACGAGTGAGCAGTTCTTC
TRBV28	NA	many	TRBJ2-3	CASSPPGRTDTQYF	TGTGCCAGCAGTCCCCCGGGGCGCACAGATACGCAGTATTTT
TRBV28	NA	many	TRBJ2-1	CASSLWDFLNEQFF	TGTGCCAGCAGTTTATGGGACTTCCTCAATGAGCAGTTCTTC
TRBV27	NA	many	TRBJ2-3	CASMGGTLSTDTQYF	TGTGCCAGCATGGGCGGGACTCTCTCTACAGATACGCAGTATTTT
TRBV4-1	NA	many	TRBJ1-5	CASRETMGFYSNQPQHF	TGCGCCAGCAGGGAGACGATGGGTTTTTATAGCAATCAGCCCCAGCATTTT
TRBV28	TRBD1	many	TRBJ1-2	CASSTTGGWNYGYTF	TGTGCCAGCAGCACGACAGGGGGATGGAACTATGGCTACACCTTC
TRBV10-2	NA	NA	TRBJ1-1	CASGESWGWSTEAFF	TGCGCCAGCGGTGAGTCTTGGGGTTGGAGCACTGAAGCTTTCTTT
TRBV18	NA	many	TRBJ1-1	CASSPPIAKNTEAFF	TGTGCCAGCTCACCACCCATTGCTAAGAACACTGAAGCTTTCTTT
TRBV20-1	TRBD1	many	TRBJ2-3	CSAGDRGDTDTQYF	TGCAGTGCTGGAGACAGGGGCGACACAGATACGCAGTATTTT
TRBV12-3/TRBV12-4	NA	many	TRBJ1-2	CASRQGGGGYTF	TGTGCCAGCAGACAGGGAGGTGGCGGCTACACCTTC
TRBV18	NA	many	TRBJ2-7	CASSPDSNYEQYF	TGTGCCAGCTCACCCGACAGCAACTACGAGCAGTACTTC
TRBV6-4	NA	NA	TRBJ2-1	CASIDSPKGGNEQFF	TGTGCCAGCATTGACTCCCCCAAGGGGGGCAATGAGCAGTTCTTC
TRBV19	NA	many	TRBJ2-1	CATSTGGGDEQFF	TGTGCCACCTCAACCGGAGGGGGGGATGAGCAGTTCTTC
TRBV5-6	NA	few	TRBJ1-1	CASSWAGDTEAFF	TGTGCCAGCAGCTGGGCCGGCGACACTGAAGCTTTCTTT
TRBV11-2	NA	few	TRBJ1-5	CASSLELGSDQPQHF	TGTGCCAGCAGCTTAGAGTTAGGGTCGGATCAGCCCCAGCATTTT
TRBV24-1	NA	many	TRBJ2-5	CATSDLFDKQETQYF	TGTGCCACCAGTGATTTGTTCGACAAACAAGAGACCCAGTACTTC
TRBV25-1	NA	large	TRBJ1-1	CASSPTGSVTEAFF	TGTGCCAGCAGTCCTACAGGGAGTGTGACTGAAGCTTTCTTT
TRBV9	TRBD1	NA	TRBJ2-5	CASSVGTGVRETQYF	TGTGCCAGCAGCGTAGGGACAGGGGTTCGAGAGACCCAGTACTTC
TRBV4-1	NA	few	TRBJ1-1	CASSQGHSLNTEAFF	TGCGCCAGCAGCCAAGGTCACAGTTTGAACACTGAAGCTTTCTTT
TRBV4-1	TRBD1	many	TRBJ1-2	CASSSGDRGPGYTF	TGCGCCAGCAGCTCGGGGGACAGGGGGCCTGGCTACACCTTC
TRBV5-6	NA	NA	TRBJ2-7	CASSPGPGSYEQYF	TGTGCCAGCAGCCCGGGACCGGGTTCCTACGAGCAGTACTTC
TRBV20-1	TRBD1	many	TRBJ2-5	CSARGEGAETQYF	TGCAGTGCTAGAGGAGAGGGGGCGGAGACCCAGTACTTC
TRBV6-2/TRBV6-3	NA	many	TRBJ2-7	CASNNPWTVRSSYEQYF	TGTGCCAGCAACAACCCCTGGACAGTCAGGAGCTCCTACGAGCAGTACTTC
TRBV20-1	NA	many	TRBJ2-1	CSASRETEQFF	TGCAGTGCTAGCAGGGAAACTGAGCAGTTCTTC
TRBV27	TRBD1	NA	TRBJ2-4	CVSSPSTGNSKNIQYF	TGTGTTAGCAGTCCGTCGACAGGGAATTCCAAAAACATTCAGTACTTC